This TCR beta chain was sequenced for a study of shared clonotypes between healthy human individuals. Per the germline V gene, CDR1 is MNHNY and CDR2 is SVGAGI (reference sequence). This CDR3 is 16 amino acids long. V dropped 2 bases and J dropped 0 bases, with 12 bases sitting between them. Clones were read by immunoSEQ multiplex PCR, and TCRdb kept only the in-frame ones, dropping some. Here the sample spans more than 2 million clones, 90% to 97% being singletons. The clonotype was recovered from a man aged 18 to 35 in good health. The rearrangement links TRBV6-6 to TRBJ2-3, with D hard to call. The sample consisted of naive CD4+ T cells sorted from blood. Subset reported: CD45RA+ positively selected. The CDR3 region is CASSYRALYSTDTQYF. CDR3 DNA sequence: TGTGCCAGCAGTTACCGGGCCCTATATAGCACAGATACGCAGTATTTT.